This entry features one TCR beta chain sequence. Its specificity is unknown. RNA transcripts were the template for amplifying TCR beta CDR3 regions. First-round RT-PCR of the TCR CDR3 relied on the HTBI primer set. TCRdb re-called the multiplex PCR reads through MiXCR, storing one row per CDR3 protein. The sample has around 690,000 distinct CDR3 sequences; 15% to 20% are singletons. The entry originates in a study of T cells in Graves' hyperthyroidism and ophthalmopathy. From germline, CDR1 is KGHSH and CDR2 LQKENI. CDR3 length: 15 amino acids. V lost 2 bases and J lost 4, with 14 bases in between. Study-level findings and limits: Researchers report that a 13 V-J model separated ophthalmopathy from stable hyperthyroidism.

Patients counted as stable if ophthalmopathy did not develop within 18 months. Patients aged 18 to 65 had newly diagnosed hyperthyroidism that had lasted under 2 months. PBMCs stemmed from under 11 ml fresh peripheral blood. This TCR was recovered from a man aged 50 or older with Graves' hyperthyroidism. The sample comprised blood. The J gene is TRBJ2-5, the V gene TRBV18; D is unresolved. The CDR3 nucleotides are TGTGCCAGCTCACCATTTCAACCCTTGGGAGAGACCCAGTACTTC. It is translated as CASSPFQPLGETQYF.